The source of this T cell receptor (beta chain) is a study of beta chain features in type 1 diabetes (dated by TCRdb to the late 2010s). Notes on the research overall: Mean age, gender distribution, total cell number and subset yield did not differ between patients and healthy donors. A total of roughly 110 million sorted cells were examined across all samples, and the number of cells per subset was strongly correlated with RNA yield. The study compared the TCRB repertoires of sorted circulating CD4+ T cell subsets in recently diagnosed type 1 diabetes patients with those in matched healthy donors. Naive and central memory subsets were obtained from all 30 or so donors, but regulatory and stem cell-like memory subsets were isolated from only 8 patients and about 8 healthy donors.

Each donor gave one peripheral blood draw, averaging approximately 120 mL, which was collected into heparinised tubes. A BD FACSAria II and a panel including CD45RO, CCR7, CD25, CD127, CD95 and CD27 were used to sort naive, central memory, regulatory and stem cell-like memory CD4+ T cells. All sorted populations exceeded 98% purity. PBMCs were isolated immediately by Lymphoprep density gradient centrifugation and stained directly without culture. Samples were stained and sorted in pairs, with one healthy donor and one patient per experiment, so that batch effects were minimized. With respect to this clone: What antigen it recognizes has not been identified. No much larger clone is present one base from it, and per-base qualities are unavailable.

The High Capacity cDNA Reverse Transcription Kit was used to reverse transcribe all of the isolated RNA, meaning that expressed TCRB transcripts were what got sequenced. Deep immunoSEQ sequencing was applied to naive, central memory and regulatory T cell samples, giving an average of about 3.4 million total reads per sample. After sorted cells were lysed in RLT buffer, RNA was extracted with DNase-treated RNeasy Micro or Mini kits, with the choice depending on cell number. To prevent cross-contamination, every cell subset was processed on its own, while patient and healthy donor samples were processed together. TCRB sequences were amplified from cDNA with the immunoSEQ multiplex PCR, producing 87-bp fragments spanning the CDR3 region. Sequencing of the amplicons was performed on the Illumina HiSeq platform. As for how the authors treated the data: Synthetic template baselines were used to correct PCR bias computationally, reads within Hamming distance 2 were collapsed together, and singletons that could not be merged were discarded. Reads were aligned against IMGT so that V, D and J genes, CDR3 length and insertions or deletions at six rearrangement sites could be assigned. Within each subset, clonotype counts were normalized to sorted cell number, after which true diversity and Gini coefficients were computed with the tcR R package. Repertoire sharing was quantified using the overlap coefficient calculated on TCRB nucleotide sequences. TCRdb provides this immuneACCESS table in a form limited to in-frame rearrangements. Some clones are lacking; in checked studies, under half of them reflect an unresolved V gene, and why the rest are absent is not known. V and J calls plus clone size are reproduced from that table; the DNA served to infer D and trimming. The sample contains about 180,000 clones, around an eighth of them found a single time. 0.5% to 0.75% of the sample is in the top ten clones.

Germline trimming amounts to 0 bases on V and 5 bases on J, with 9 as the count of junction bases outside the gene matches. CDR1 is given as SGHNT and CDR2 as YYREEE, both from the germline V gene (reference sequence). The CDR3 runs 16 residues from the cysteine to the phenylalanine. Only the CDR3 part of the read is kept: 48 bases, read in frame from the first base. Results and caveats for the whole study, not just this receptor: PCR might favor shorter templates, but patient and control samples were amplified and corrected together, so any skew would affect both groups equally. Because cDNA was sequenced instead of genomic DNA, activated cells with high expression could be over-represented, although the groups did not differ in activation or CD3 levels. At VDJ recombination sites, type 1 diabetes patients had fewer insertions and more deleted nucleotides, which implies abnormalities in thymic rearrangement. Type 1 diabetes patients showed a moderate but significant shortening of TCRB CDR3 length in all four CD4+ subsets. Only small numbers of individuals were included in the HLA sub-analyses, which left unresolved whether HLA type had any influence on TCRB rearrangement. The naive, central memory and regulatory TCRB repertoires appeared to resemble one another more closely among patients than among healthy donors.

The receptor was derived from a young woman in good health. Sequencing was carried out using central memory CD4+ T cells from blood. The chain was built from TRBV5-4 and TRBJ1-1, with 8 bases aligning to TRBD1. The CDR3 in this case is CASSLGIPRQGTEAFF. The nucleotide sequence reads TGTGCCAGCAGCTTGGGGATCCCTAGACAGGGGACTGAAGCTTTCTTT.